This TCR beta chain was identified in a study of T cells in Graves' hyperthyroidism and ophthalmopathy. In its sample, this clonotype was seen many times. Germline V CDR1 and CDR2: MNHNS, SASEGT. V was cut by 10 bases and J by 0 bases, with 16 bases left in between. The CDR3 contains 14 residues. Patients aged 18 to 65 had newly diagnosed hyperthyroidism lasting under 2 months. The CDR3 regions of TCR beta were amplified from RNA transcripts. HTBI primers were used for first-round RT-PCR of the TCR CDR3. TCRdb redid the calling of the multiplex PCR reads with MiXCR, one entry per CDR3 protein. In the table there are over 700,000 distinct CDR3 sequences, approximately 18% of which are singletons.

The source is a woman aged 50 to 65 with Graves' hyperthyroidism that later progressed to Graves' ophthalmopathy. The sample taken for sequencing was blood. The chain links TRBV6-1 to TRBJ2-7; D uncertain. This CDR3 reads CATSLRADSYEQYF. DNA of the CDR3: TGTGCCACCTCCCTACGGGCGGACTCCTACGAGCAGTACTTC.